This is a list of T cell receptor beta chains from one sample in a study of post-analysis software for immune sequencing data. TCRdb reprocessed the PCR reads via MiXCR and lists one record per CDR3 protein. The sample shows some 500,000 distinct CDR3 sequences, over 35% of them seen only once. The specimen sequenced was blood. These receptors originate from a girl between 10 and 17 years old with multiple sclerosis. Each CDR3 is given with its conserved first and last residue. A D gene is named only where the DNA matches it firmly. A clone size is listed for some rows: how often the clone was seen (once, few, many), or a class if it is expanded.

v_gene	abundance	d_gene	j_gene	CDR3nt	CDR3aa
TRBV28	few	TRBD2	TRBJ2-7	TGTGCCAGCAGTTTACTCCGACTAGCGGGACACTACGAGCAGTACTTC	CASSLLRLAGHYEQYF
TRBV5-1	-	TRBD1	TRBJ2-1	TGCGCCAGCAGCTTGGAACAGGGGGCCGATGAGCAGTTCTTC	CASSLEQGADEQFF
TRBV6-1	-	TRBD2	TRBJ2-3	TGTGCCAGCAGGGGAAAGCGGGAGACAGATACGCAGTATTTT	CASRGKRETDTQYF
TRBV29-1	-	-	TRBJ2-7	TGCAGCGTATCGGGCGTATACGAGCAGTACTTC	CSVSGVYEQYF
TRBV5-1	few	TRBD2	TRBJ2-3	TGCGCCAGCAGCTTGGCCCCTAGCGGGAGCTCAGATACGCAGTATTTT	CASSLAPSGSSDTQYF
TRBV11-1	-	TRBD1	TRBJ1-5	TGTGCCAGCAGTACAGGGGCGGATCAGCCCCAGCATTTT	CASSTGADQPQHF
TRBV9	-	-	TRBJ1-4	TGTGCCAGCAGGGGATGGGGGTCTGATGAAAAACTGTTTTTT	CASRGWGSDEKLFF
TRBV29-1	-	-	TRBJ1-1	TGCAGCGGGGTGAACACTGAAGCTTTCTTT	CSGVNTEAFF
TRBV7-2	few	-	TRBJ2-3	TGTGCCAGCAGCTTAGCGGGGTACACAGATACGCAGTATTTT	CASSLAGYTDTQYF
TRBV5-1	few	TRBD2	TRBJ2-3	TGCGCCAGTCATAGCGGGAGCACAGATACGCAGTATTTT	CASHSGSTDTQYF
TRBV27	few	-	TRBJ2-5	TGTGCCAGCAGTTTATACCCGGGAAGGGGGGAGACCCAGTACTTC	CASSLYPGRGETQYF
TRBV7-2	few	TRBD2	TRBJ2-5	TGTGCCAGCAGCTTCCTAGCGGGAGCTGGAGAGACCCAGTACTTC	CASSFLAGAGETQYF
TRBV18	-	-	TRBJ2-5	TGTGCCAGCTCACCACGGGAAGGGTCAGAGACCCAGTACTTC	CASSPREGSETQYF
TRBV20-1	-	-	TRBJ2-1	TGCAGTGCTCCCTGGTCCCTAGCTAATGAGCAGTTCTTC	CSAPWSLANEQFF
TRBV2	-	TRBD2	TRBJ2-3	TGTGCCAGCAGTGAAGAGGGGACTAGCGGAGATACGCAGTATTTT	CASSEEGTSGDTQYF
TRBV7-2	few	TRBD1	TRBJ2-7	TGTGCCAGCAGCTTAAGTCAGGGGGTCCTCTACGAGCAGTACTTC	CASSLSQGVLYEQYF
TRBV10-3	-	TRBD2	TRBJ2-3	TGTGCCATCAGTGAGTCCCTACTAGCGGGAGTGAAAGATACGCAGTATTTT	CAISESLLAGVKDTQYF
TRBV6-6	few	-	TRBJ2-5	TGTGCCAGCAGGTCTTCTAATCACCCGGGGACCCAGTACTTC	CASRSSNHPGTQYF
TRBV9	-	-	TRBJ1-2	TGTGCCAGCAGCCCCTTACGGGACATCCTACCTAACTATGGCTACACCTTC	CASSPLRDILPNYGYTF
TRBV7-8	-	TRBD1	TRBJ2-3	TGTGCCAGCAGCCTGTCGGGACAGGGTACGCAGTATTTT	CASSLSGQGTQYF
TRBV5-1	-	-	TRBJ2-1	TGCGCCAGCAGCTTGGGCGGTATCGGTCGCTCCTACAATGAGCAGTTCTTC	CASSLGGIGRSYNEQFF
TRBV28	-	TRBD2	TRBJ2-7	TGTGCCAGCAGTTTATTCAGAATAGCGGGAGAGTGGTCCTACGAGCAGTACTTC	CASSLFRIAGEWSYEQYF
TRBV20-1	few	-	TRBJ2-1	TGCAGTGCTAGAGCGCAAGTGCCCTACAATGAGCAGTTCTTC	CSARAQVPYNEQFF
TRBV20-1	-	-	TRBJ2-1	TGCAGTGCTAGAGCGCTTAGCGAGGGGCAGTTCTTC	CSARALSEGQFF
TRBV7-3	-	-	TRBJ2-3	TGTGCCAGCAGGGCGGGTTCGGATACGCAGTATTTT	CASRAGSDTQYF
TRBV7-2	-	TRBD1	TRBJ2-7	TGTGCCAGCAGCCCGGACAGGGGATCTTCTTACGAGCAGTACTTC	CASSPDRGSSYEQYF
TRBV7-9	few	-	TRBJ2-5	TGTGCCAGCAGCTTAGCAACAGGCAGGGAGACCCAGTACTTC	CASSLATGRETQYF
TRBV29-1	-	TRBD1	TRBJ1-4	TGCAGCGTTGAAGATCTCCCACAGGGGGAAGTGGGAGAAAAACTGTTTTTT	CSVEDLPQGEVGEKLFF
TRBV20-1	-	TRBD2	TRBJ2-7	TGCAGTGCCCAGGGGTTTTCGCTAGCGGGAGGGCCGAAGGCACCCTACGAGCAGTACTTC	CSAQGFSLAGGPKAPYEQYF
TRBV5-1	-	-	TRBJ2-7	TGCGCCAGCAGCTTGGACTCAGAATCCTACGAGCAGTACTTC	CASSLDSESYEQYF
TRBV10-2	few	-	TRBJ2-1	TGCGCCGGCAGTGAGTCGAAGGGGCTCACATCCTACAATGAGCAGTTCTTC	CAGSESKGLTSYNEQFF
TRBV6-5	-	TRBD1	TRBJ2-4	TGTGCCAGCAGAGGGACAGGGCCTAAAAACATTCAGTACTTC	CASRGTGPKNIQYF
TRBV20-1	few	TRBD2	TRBJ2-7	TGCAGTGCTCCCTGGACTAGCGGGAGTGTGGATGAGCAGTACTTC	CSAPWTSGSVDEQYF
TRBV10-3	-	-	TRBJ2-1	TGTGCCACCTGGGACTTTGAAGCGTTGGATGAGCAGTTCTTC	CATWDFEALDEQFF
TRBV2	-	TRBD2	TRBJ2-1	TGTGCCAGCAGCGTGGGACTACAATACAATGAGCAGTTCTTC	CASSVGLQYNEQFF
TRBV24-1	few	TRBD1	TRBJ2-6	TGTGCCACCAGTGATTTGAAGGGACAGGGGAGAGCTGGGGCCAACGTCCTGACTTTC	CATSDLKGQGRAGANVLTF
TRBV18	many	TRBD2	TRBJ2-1	TGTGCCAGCTCTCCTCCTAGCGGGAGCTACAATGAGCAGTTCTTC	CASSPPSGSYNEQFF
TRBV27	few	TRBD1	TRBJ1-1	TGTGCCAGCAGTTGGACAGGGGGTTCTTTGTTGAACACTGAAGCTTTCTTT	CASSWTGGSLLNTEAFF
TRBV20-1	-	TRBD1	TRBJ1-5	TGCAGTGCTAGAGACCTGACAGGGGAAAGCAATCAGCCCCAGCATTTT	CSARDLTGESNQPQHF
TRBV4-3	-	-	TRBJ2-1	TGCGCCAGCAGCCAAGAATCGCAGGGGAGCAATGAGCAGTTCTTC	CASSQESQGSNEQFF
TRBV9	-	-	TRBJ2-3	TGTGCCAGCAGCGTAGATGTCGGCGGAAGACGCACAGATACGCAGTATTTT	CASSVDVGGRRTDTQYF
TRBV29-1	few	TRBD2	TRBJ2-7	TGCAGCGTGCGGGCCCAAGCGGGAGGGACGCATAGCGAGCAGTACTTC	CSVRAQAGGTHSEQYF